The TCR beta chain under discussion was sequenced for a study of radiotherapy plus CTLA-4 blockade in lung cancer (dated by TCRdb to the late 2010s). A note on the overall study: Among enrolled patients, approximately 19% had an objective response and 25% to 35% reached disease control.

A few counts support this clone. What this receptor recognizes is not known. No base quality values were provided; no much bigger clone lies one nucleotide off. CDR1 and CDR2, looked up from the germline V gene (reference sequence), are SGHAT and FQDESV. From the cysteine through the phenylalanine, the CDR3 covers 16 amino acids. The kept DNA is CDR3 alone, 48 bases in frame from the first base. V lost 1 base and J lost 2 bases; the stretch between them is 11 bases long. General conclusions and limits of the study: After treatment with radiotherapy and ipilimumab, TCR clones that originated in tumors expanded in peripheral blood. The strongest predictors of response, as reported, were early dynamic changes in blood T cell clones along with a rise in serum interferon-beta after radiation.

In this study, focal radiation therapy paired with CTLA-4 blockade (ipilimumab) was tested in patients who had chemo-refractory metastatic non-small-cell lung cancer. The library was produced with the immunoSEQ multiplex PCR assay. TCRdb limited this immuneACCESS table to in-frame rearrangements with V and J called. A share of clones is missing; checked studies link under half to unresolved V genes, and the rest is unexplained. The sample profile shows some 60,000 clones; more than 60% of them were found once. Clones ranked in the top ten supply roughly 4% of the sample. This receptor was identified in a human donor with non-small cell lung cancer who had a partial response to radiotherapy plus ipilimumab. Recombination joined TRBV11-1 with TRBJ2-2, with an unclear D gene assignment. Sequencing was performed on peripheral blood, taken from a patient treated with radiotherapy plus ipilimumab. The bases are TGTGCCAGCAGCTTAGAATTCGGCGGAAACACCGGGGAGCTGTTTTTT. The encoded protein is CASSLEFGGNTGELFF.